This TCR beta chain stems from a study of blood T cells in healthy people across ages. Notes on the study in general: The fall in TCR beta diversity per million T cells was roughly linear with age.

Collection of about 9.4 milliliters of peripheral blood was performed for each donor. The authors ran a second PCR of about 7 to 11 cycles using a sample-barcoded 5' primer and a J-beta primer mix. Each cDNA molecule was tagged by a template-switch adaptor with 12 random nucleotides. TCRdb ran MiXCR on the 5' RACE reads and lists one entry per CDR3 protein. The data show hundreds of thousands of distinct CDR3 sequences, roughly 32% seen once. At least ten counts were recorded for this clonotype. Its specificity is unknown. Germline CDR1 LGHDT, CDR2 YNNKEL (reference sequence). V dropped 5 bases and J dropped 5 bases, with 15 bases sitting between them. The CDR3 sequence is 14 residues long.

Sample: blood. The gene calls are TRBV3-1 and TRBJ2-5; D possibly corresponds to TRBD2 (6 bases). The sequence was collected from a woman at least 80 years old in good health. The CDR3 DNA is TGTGCCAGCAGCTACTCCGGGACTCGGGAGACCCAGTACTTC. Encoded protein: CASSYSGTRETQYF.